This T cell receptor (beta chain) was captured by sequencing in a study of T cell changes during pregnancy in multiple sclerosis. Generated by immunoSEQ multiplex PCR, the TCRdb table keeps only in-frame clones and is missing some. This sample has 95,000 to 110,000 clones; roughly 92% occur once, and the top ten carry 0.78%. The length of the CDR3 is 13 residues. Deletions cut 8 bases from V and 1 base from J, with 12 bases between. The V gene's germline CDR1 is SGDLS and CDR2 YYNGEE. Sequenced here: peripheral blood, sampled in the third trimester of pregnancy. The clonotype comes from a female donor in good health, enrolled as a control in a pregnancy study. The V and J genes are TRBV9 and TRBJ1-1; tentative D call: TRBD1 (6 bases). The CDR3 protein is CARTTGTNTEAFF. CDR3 sequence (DNA): TGTGCCAGAACCACAGGGACGAACACTGAAGCTTTCTTT. The variable domain in full, with the rest retrieved from reference TRBV9 and TRBJ1-1, is DSGVTQTPKHLITATGQRVTLRCSPRSGDLSVYWYQQSLDQGLQFLIQYYNGEERAKGNILERFSAQQFPDLHSELNLSSLELGDSALYFCARTTGTNTEAFFGQGTRLTVV.